This entry concerns a single TCR beta chain. TCRdb's table, derived via immunoSEQ multiplex PCR, lists solely in-frame clones and lacks some. The sample yields 150,000 to 200,000 clones, more than 75% seen once. Trimming stripped 4 bases from V and 3 bases from J, with 11 bases between. CDR3 length: 14 amino acids. The germline V gene encodes CDR1 SGDLS and CDR2 YYNGEE. The data belong to a study of cytomegalovirus exposure and HLA in healthy donors. The chain carries TRBV9 and TRBJ1-5; D call uncertain. This TCR was sampled from a man between 18 and 35 years old in good health and CMV-seropositive. The specimen was PBMCs. As DNA, the CDR3 is TGTGCCAGCAGCCGGGGAGAGATCAATCAGCCCCAGCATTTT. Amino acids: CASSRGEINQPQHF.